These T cell receptor beta chains were read from a single sample in a study of blood T cells in healthy people across ages. TCRdb re-analysed the 5' RACE reads in MiXCR, keeping a single row per CDR3 protein. The sample lists about 620,000 distinct CDR3 sequences; 20% to 25% were seen once. Sequencing was carried out using blood. These receptors all stem from a man aged 65 to 85 in good health. Each CDR3 is given with its conserved first and last residue. Each record gives: J gene, D gene, clone size, V gene, CDR3 protein, CDR3 DNA. A D gene is named only where the DNA matches it firmly. Clone size, where shown, is once, few, many, or a class for clones that have expanded.

TRBJ2-3 | TRBD2 | few | TRBV29-1 | CSASTLTSGRGDTQYF | TGCAGCGCTTCCACCCTGACTAGCGGGAGGGGAGATACGCAGTATTTT
TRBJ2-5 | TRBD2 | - | TRBV12-3/TRBV12-4 | CASRPTSGIGETQYF | TGTGCCAGCAGGCCTACTAGCGGGATAGGAGAGACCCAGTACTTC
TRBJ1-2 | TRBD1 | few | TRBV6-6 | CASSYLPGTGDSNGYTF | TGTGCCAGCAGTTACCTACCCGGGACAGGCGATTCCAACGGCTACACCTTC
TRBJ2-5 | - | - | TRBV12-3/TRBV12-4 | CASSLNAYQETQYF | TGTGCCAGCAGTTTAAACGCTTACCAAGAGACCCAGTACTTC
TRBJ2-4 | TRBD1 | once | TRBV19 | CASSSTGGASKNIQYF | TGTGCCAGTAGTTCAACAGGGGGCGCGAGCAAAAACATTCAGTACTTC
TRBJ2-1 | - | - | TRBV20-1 | CSARDQHSGGLYNEQFF | TGCAGTGCTAGAGATCAACATAGCGGAGGCCTCTACAATGAGCAGTTCTTC
TRBJ2-3 | TRBD2 | few | TRBV20-1 | CSAALAGGRSSDTQYF | TGCAGTGCTGCTCTAGCGGGAGGGAGGTCTTCAGATACGCAGTATTTT
TRBJ1-1 | TRBD1 | - | TRBV7-9 | CASETIEGGRDTEAFF | TGTGCCAGCGAAACAATTGAAGGGGGCCGAGACACTGAAGCTTTCTTT
TRBJ2-6 | - | - | TRBV6-6 | CASRFEASGANVLTF | TGTGCCAGCAGGTTCGAGGCTTCTGGGGCCAACGTCCTGACTTTC
TRBJ2-3 | TRBD2 | few | TRBV7-7 | CASSLSPAGDTDTQYF | TGTGCCAGCAGCCTCTCCCCGGCGGGAGACACAGATACGCAGTATTTT
TRBJ2-7 | - | - | TRBV4-1 | CASSPGGQFYEQYF | TGCGCCAGCAGCCCGGGGGGACAGTTCTACGAGCAGTACTTC
TRBJ2-7 | TRBD1 | few | TRBV20-1 | CSAREGQTYEQYF | TGCAGTGCTAGAGAGGGACAGACCTACGAGCAGTACTTC
TRBJ2-2 | - | - | TRBV12-3/TRBV12-4 | CASSLASGLVTGELFF | TGTGCCAGCAGTTTAGCCTCGGGGCTTGTCACCGGGGAGCTGTTTTTT
TRBJ2-7 | - | - | TRBV11-2 | CASRIGGSYEQYF | TGTGCCAGCAGGATCGGGGGTTCCTACGAGCAGTACTTC
TRBJ1-2 | TRBD1 | many | TRBV14 | CASSSIQGAINGYTF | TGTGCCAGCAGCTCCATACAGGGGGCGATTAATGGCTACACCTTC
TRBJ2-5 | - | - | TRBV20-1 | CSASQTRTARETQYF | TGCAGTGCTAGTCAGACACGGACGGCAAGGGAGACCCAGTACTTC
TRBJ1-6 | - | few | TRBV7-9 | CASSLYGARGNSPLHF | TGTGCCAGCAGCTTATACGGGGCGCGCGGTAATTCACCCCTCCACTTT
TRBJ1-1 | TRBD1 | few | TRBV7-9 | CASSPDREGFF | TGTGCCAGCAGCCCCGACAGGGAGGGGTTCTTT
TRBJ1-5 | TRBD1 | - | TRBV20-1 | CSAIGTGDQPQHF | TGCAGTGCAATAGGGACAGGGGATCAGCCCCAGCATTTT
TRBJ2-2 | - | few | TRBV11-1 | CASSLFERVAGELFF | TGTGCCAGCAGCTTATTTGAGAGGGTGGCCGGGGAGCTGTTTTTT
TRBJ2-5 | TRBD1 | few | TRBV18 | CASSPPSRDRAIEQYF | TGTGCCAGCTCACCACCCTCGCGGGACAGGGCGATAGAGCAGTACTTC
TRBJ2-3 | TRBD2 | - | TRBV7-2 | CASRQLAGGTDTQYF | TGTGCCAGCAGACAACTAGCGGGAGGAACAGATACGCAGTATTTT
TRBJ2-7 | - | - | TRBV7-9 | CANSSVYEQYF | TGTGCCAACAGCTCCGTCTACGAGCAGTACTTC
TRBJ1-1 | - | - | TRBV2 | CASKGAEAFF | TGTGCCAGCAAGGGAGCTGAAGCTTTCTTT
TRBJ2-2 | TRBD2 | few | TRBV9 | CASSVVTSGSGELFF | TGTGCCAGCAGCGTAGTGACTAGCGGCTCCGGGGAGCTGTTTTTT
TRBJ2-7 | TRBD2 | few | TRBV20-1 | CSAAKRAGAHEQYF | TGCAGTGCTGCAAAACGAGCGGGAGCTCACGAGCAGTACTTC
TRBJ2-7 | TRBD1 | - | TRBV11-2 | CASSLDRGEYYEQYF | TGTGCCAGCAGCCTAGACAGGGGGGAGTACTACGAGCAGTACTTC
TRBJ1-1 | - | - | TRBV14 | CASSPHGSSWNTEAFF | TGTGCCAGCAGCCCGCACGGAAGCTCCTGGAACACTGAAGCTTTCTTT
TRBJ2-7 | TRBD1 | - | TRBV28 | CASSFQGARAYEQYF | TGTGCCAGCAGTTTCCAGGGGGCGAGGGCCTACGAGCAGTACTTC
TRBJ1-6 | - | - | TRBV7-3 | CASSYSGDDSPLHF | TGTGCCAGCAGCTATTCAGGGGACGATTCACCCCTCCACTTT
TRBJ2-2 | TRBD2 | - | TRBV7-2 | CASSLGTSYTGELFF | TGTGCCAGCAGCTTAGGGACTAGCTACACCGGGGAGCTGTTTTTT
TRBJ2-1 | - | - | TRBV15 | CATSRDRTLEQFF | TGTGCCACCAGCAGAGATCGGACACTCGAGCAGTTCTTC
TRBJ1-1 | TRBD1 | few | TRBV9 | CASSRAQGADTEAFF | TGTGCCAGCAGCCGCGCACAGGGGGCAGACACTGAAGCTTTCTTT
TRBJ2-3 | TRBD1 | many | TRBV29-1 | CSVGGQVADTQYF | TGCAGCGTTGGGGGACAGGTTGCAGATACGCAGTATTTT
TRBJ1-2 | - | - | TRBV20-1 | CRASQTVKYGYTF | TGCAGAGCTAGCCAGACAGTCAAATATGGCTACACCTTC
TRBJ2-5 | TRBD2 | few | TRBV10-3 | CAISGLASQETQYF | TGTGCCATCAGCGGACTAGCCTCCCAAGAGACCCAGTACTTC
TRBJ2-3 | - | - | TRBV6-1 | CASSDRFGRGTSTDTQYF | TGTGCCAGCAGTGACCGTTTCGGCAGGGGTACTAGCACAGATACGCAGTATTTT
TRBJ2-7 | - | few | TRBV7-9 | CASSLATRSYEQYF | TGTGCCAGCAGCTTAGCGACCAGGTCCTACGAGCAGTACTTC
TRBJ2-7 | - | - | TRBV29-1 | CSVTGVSSYEQYF | TGCAGCGTCACAGGTGTAAGCTCCTACGAGCAGTACTTC
TRBJ2-1 | - | - | TRBV4-3 | CASSQGLSFYNEQFF | TGCGCCAGCAGCCAAGGTCTTTCCTTTTACAATGAGCAGTTCTTC
TRBJ2-5 | TRBD1 | - | TRBV20-1 | CSAYHYYRGTETQYF | TGCAGTGCGTATCACTACTACAGGGGGACTGAGACCCAGTACTTC
TRBJ2-2 | - | - | TRBV6-4 | CASRQLPGHGTGELFF | TGTGCCAGCCGACAACTACCGGGACATGGCACCGGGGAGCTGTTTTTT